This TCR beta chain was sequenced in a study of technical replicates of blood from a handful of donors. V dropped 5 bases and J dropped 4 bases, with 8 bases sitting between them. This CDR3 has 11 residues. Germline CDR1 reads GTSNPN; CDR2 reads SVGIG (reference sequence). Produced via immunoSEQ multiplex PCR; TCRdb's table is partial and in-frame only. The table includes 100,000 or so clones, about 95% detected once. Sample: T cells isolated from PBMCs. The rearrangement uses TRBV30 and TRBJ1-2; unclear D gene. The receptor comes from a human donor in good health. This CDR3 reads CAWVPVYGYTF. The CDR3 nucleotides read TGTGCCTGGGTCCCGGTCTATGGCTACACCTTC.